Following are 15 T cell receptor beta chains from one sample sequenced in a study of shared clonotypes between healthy human individuals. The protocol was immunoSEQ multiplex PCR, while the TCRdb copy is restricted to in-frame clones and leaves out a portion. The sample has about 1.5 million clones, approximately 98% seen once. Sequenced material: naive CD4+ T cells sorted from blood. Subset defined: CD45RA+ positively selected. These receptors came from a young man in good health.

The chain is built from TRBV14 and TRBJ2-7; the D gene is possibly TRBD1 (5 bases). Deletions cut 4 bases from V and 6 bases from J, with 19 bases between. CDR1 is SGHDN and CDR2 is FVKESK in the germline V gene. The CDR3 is made up of 15 amino acids. DNA of the CDR3: TGTGCCAGCAGCCTCCAAAAGACAGACCTCGGCGAGCAGTACTTC. Amino acid sequence: CASSLQKTDLGEQYF.

V usage is TRBV27 and J usage is TRBJ2-1; 9 nucleotides line up with TRBD1. The CDR3 runs to 15 residues. Germline loops: CDR1 MNHEY, CDR2 SMNVEV (reference sequence). J gave up 9 bases and V 4 bases, and 10 bases lay outside the gene matches. CDR3 residues: CASSSGTGRESEQFF. The CDR3 DNA is TGTGCCAGCAGTTCCGGGACAGGGAGGGAGAGTGAGCAGTTCTTC.

The chain joins TRBV12-5 to TRBJ2-1; D call uncertain. From germline, CDR1 is LGHNT and CDR2 FRNRAP. This CDR3 spans 11 amino acids. V was trimmed by 5 bases and J by 8 bases, leaving 7 bases between them. CDR3 in amino acids: CASGLLDEQFF. Written as DNA, the CDR3 is TGTGCTAGTGGTCTGTTGGATGAGCAGTTCTTC.

The V gene is TRBV5-6, the J gene TRBJ2-1, with TRBD2 matching over 10 bases. V trimming: 6 bases; J trimming: 6 bases; junction bases outside the gene matches: 9. The length of the CDR3 is 15 residues. The germline gives CDR1 SGHDT, CDR2 YYEEEE. CDR3 coding DNA: TGTGCCAGCACCCCCGGGACTAGCGCCCGCAATGAGCAGTTCTTC. Its protein product is CASTPGTSARNEQFF.

This clone was seen only once. The CDR3 DNA sequence: TGTGCCAGCAGTAATAGCGGGAGGGCCAGAGATACGCAGTATTTT. It specifies CASSNSGRARDTQYF. J is TRBJ2-3 and V is TRBV13; 11 bases agree with TRBD2. The V segment lost 6 bases and the J segment 5 bases; nucleotides outside the gene matches: 7. CDR3 length equals 15 residues. Per germline, CDR1 PRHDT and CDR2 FYEKMQ (reference sequence).

The chain links TRBV29-1 to TRBJ2-7; a weak D match, TRBD2 (6 bases). The germline V and J ends were trimmed by 4 bases and 6 bases, with 13 bases remaining between them. The CDR3 has 12 amino acids. Germline CDR1 and CDR2: SQVTM and ANQGSEA. The CDR3 DNA sequence: TGCAGCGTTGTAACGGGAGTGGTCGAGCAGTACTTC. It is translated as CSVVTGVVEQYF.

The rearrangement joins TRBV28 to TRBJ2-5; the D is unclear. CDR1 is MDHEN, CDR2 SYDVKM, per germline. With 5 bases removed from V and 1 base from J, the gap between germline ends came to 14 bases. CDR3 length: 15 amino acids. The CDR3 nucleotides read TGTGCCAGCAGTGTCACAGTAGCCCTCCAAGAGACCCAGTACTTC. It specifies CASSVTVALQETQYF.

This sequence joins TRBV4-1 and TRBJ2-3, with TRBD1 matching over 7 bases. Unmatched junction bases numbered 13, after V lost 3 bases and J lost 1 base. Germline assignment: CDR1 MGHRA and CDR2 YSYEKL. CDR3 length equals 18 residues. CDR3 DNA sequence: TGCGCCAGCAGCCATTTTCCCTGGACAGGCAGCCGCACAGATACGCAGTATTTT. Its protein is CASSHFPWTGSRTDTQYF.

The chain combines TRBV28 with TRBJ2-1, with 7 bases matching TRBD2. There are 14 residues in the CDR3. Trimming removed 9 bases from V and 8 bases from J; junction bases left unmatched: 13. Germline CDR1 is MDHEN and CDR2 is SYDVKM. CDR3: CASRGGSGGDEQFF. CDR3 nucleotide sequence: TGTGCCAGTCGTGGCGGGAGCGGCGGTGATGAGCAGTTCTTC.

This clone was counted once. The chain recombines TRBV5-4 with TRBJ2-7, with 11 bases identical to TRBD2. CDR3 size: 15 residues. The junction had 9 bases not matched to a gene; V was cut back by 3 bases and J by 7 bases. CDR1 SGHNT and CDR2 YYREEE come from the germline V gene (reference sequence). The DNA of the CDR3 is TGTGCCAGCAGCTCCTCACTAGCGGGAGTTACTGAGCAGTACTTC. Its protein is CASSSSLAGVTEQYF.

The chain has TRBV10-1 and TRBJ2-1; 7 bases match TRBD2. The CDR3 has 17 residues. Looked up from germline, CDR1 is WNHNN and CDR2 is SYGVQD (reference sequence). The trim removed 5 bases at V and 1 base at J, leaving 11 bases unmatched. DNA for the CDR3: TGCGCCAGCAGTCCCCTGAGTGGGAGGGGATCCTACAATGAGCAGTTCTTC. Its translation is CASSPLSGRGSYNEQFF.

The chain is built from TRBV12-5 and TRBJ2-7; tentative D call: TRBD1 (6 bases). The V end lost 1 base, the J end lost 2 bases, and 15 bases lay between the germline ends. Germline CDR1 is LGHNT and CDR2 is FRNRAP. This CDR3 comprises 16 residues. The CDR3 loop is CASGLAQGQGPYEQYF. CDR3 coding DNA: TGTGCTAGTGGTTTGGCACAGGGCCAGGGCCCCTACGAGCAGTACTTC.

V usage is TRBV6-5 and J usage is TRBJ2-7; TRBD2 is a possible D gene (5 bases). Trimming left V 6 bases short and J 6 bases short, with 9 bases between. From germline, CDR1 is MNHEY and CDR2 SVGAGI. This CDR3 is built from 11 residues. The chain's CDR3 is CASSRRGEQYF. In nucleotides, the CDR3 is TGTGCCAGCAGCCGACGGGGCGAGCAGTACTTC.

The J gene is TRBJ2-5, the V gene TRBV15; no firm D call. CDR1 LNHNV and CDR2 YYDKDF come from the germline V gene (reference sequence). This CDR3 is 16 amino acids long. The germline V and J ends were trimmed by 3 bases and 5 bases, with 19 bases remaining between them. This CDR3 is CATSSNQRAAYETQYF. Here the CDR3 DNA reads TGTGCCACCAGCAGCAACCAAAGGGCGGCTTACGAGACCCAGTACTTC.

The chain is built from TRBV5-4 and TRBJ2-7; 10 bases fit TRBD2. The CDR3 is 13 residues long. Germline V gives CDR1 SGHNT, CDR2 YYREEE (reference sequence). Trimming removed 4 bases from V and 7 bases from J; junction bases left unmatched: 5. CDR3 nucleotides: TGTGCCAGCAGCCCTAGCGGGAGTGAGGAGCAGTACTTC. Translated, it gives CASSPSGSEEQYF. Based on the CDR3 plus reference TRBV5-4 and TRBJ2-7, the full variable domain is ETGVTQSPTHLIKTRGQQVTLRCSSQSGHNTVSWYQQALGQGPQFIFQYYREEENGRGNFPPRFSGLQFPNYSSELNVNALELDDSALYLCASSPSGSEEQYFGPGTRLTVT.